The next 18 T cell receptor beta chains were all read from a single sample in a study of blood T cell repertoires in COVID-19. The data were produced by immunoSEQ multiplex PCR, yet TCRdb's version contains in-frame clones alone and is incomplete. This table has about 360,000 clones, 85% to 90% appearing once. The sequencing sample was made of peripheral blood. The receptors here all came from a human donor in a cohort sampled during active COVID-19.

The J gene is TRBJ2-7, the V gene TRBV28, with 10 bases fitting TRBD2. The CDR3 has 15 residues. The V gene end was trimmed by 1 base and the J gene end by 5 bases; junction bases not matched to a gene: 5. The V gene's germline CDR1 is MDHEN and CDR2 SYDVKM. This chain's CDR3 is CASSLYEREGDEQYF. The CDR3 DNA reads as TGTGCCAGCAGTTTATACGAGCGGGAGGGCGACGAGCAGTACTTC.

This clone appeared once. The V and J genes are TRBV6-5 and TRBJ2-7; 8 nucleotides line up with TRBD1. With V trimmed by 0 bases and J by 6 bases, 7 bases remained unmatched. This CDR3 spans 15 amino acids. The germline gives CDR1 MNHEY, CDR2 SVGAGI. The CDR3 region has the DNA TGTGCCAGCAGTTACTCTAGGCAGGGGGCGTCCGAGCAGTACTTC. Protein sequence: CASSYSRQGASEQYF.

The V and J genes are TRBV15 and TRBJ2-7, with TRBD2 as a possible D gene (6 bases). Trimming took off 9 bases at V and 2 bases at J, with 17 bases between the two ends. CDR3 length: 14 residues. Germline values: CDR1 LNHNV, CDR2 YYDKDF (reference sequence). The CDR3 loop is CATKTGGAPYEQYF. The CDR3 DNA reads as TGTGCCACTAAGACCGGAGGGGCCCCCTACGAGCAGTACTTC. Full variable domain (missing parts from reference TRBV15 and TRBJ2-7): DAMVIQNPRYQVTQFGKPVTLSCSQTLNHNVMYWYQQKSSQAPKLLFHYYDKDFNNEADTPDNFQSRRPNTSFCFLDIRSPGLGDTAMYLCATKTGGAPYEQYFGPGTRLTVT.

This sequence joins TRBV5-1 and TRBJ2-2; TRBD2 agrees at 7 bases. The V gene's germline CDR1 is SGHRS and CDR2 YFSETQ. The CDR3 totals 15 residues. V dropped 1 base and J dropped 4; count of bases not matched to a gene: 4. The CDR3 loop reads CASSLYGGTTGELFF. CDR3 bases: TGCGCCAGCAGCTTGTACGGGGGGACCACCGGGGAGCTGTTTTTT.

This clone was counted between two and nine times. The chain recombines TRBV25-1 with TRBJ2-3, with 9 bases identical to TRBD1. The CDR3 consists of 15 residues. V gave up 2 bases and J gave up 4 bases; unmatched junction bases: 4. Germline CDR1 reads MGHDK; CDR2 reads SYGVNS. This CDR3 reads CASSERDRDADTQYF. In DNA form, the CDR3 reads TGTGCCAGCAGTGAACGGGACAGGGATGCAGATACGCAGTATTTT.

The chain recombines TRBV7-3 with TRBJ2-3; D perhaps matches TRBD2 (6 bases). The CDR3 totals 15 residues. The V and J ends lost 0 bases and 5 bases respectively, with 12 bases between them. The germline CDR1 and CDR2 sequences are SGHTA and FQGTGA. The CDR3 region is CASSLTAGPQDTQYF. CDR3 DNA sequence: TGTGCCAGCAGCTTAACAGCGGGCCCCCAAGATACGCAGTATTTT.

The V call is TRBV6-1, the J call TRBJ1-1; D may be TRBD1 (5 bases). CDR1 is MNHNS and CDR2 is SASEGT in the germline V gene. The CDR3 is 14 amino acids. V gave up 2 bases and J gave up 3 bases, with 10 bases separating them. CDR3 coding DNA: TGTGCCAGCAGTGAAAGGGGCCGGGACACTGAAGCTTTCTTT. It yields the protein CASSERGRDTEAFF.

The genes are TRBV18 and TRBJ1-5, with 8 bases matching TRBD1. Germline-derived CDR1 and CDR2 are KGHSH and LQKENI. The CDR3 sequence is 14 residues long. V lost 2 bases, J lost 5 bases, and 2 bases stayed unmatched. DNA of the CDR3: TGTGCCAGCTCACCAGACAGGGGTGATCAGCCCCAGCATTTT. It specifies CASSPDRGDQPQHF.

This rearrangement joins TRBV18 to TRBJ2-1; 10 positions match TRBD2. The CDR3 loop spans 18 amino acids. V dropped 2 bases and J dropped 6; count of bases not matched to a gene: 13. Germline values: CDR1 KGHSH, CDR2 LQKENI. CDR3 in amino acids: CASSPTYSAGGLGNEQFF. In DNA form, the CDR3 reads TGTGCCAGCTCACCAACTTACTCAGCGGGGGGGCTAGGCAATGAGCAGTTCTTC.

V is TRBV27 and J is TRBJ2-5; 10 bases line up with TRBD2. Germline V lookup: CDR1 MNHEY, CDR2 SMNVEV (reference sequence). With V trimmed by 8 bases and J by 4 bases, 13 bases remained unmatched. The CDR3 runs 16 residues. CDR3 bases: TGTGCCAGCGGAGCGGGGGGGTCCGTTTGGGGAGAGACCCAGTACTTC. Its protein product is CASGAGGSVWGETQYF.

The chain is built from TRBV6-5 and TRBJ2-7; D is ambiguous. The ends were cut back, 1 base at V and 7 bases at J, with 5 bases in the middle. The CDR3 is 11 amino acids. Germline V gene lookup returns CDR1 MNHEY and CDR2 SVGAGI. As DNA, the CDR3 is TGTGCCAGCAGTTACTTGAGGGAGCAGTACTTC. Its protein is CASSYLREQYF.

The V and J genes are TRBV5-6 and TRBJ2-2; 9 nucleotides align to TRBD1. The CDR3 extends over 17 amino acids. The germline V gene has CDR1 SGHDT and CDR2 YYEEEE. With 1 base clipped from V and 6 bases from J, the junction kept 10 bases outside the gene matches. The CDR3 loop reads CASSLYWAQGASGELFF. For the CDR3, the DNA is TGTGCCAGCAGCTTGTACTGGGCACAGGGGGCTTCCGGGGAGCTGTTTTTT.

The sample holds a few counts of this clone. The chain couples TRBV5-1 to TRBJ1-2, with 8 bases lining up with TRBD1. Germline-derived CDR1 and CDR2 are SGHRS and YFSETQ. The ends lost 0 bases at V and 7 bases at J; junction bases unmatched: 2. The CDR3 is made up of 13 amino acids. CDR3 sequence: CASSLGQGFGYTF. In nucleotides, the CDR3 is TGCGCCAGCAGCTTGGGACAGGGGTTTGGCTACACCTTC.

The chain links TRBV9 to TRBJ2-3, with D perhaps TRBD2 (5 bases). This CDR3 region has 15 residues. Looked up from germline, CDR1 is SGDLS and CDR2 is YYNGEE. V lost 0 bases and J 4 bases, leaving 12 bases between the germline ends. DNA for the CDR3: TGTGCCAGCAGCGTAGAGGAGGATGTCGCAGATACGCAGTATTTT. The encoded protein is CASSVEEDVADTQYF.

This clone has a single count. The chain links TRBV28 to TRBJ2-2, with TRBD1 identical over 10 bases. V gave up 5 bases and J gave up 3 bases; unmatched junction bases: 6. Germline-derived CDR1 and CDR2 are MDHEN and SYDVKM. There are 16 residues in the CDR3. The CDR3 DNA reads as TGTGCCAGCAGTCGGGCCGGGACAGGGGACACCGGGGAGCTGTTTTTT. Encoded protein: CASSRAGTGDTGELFF.

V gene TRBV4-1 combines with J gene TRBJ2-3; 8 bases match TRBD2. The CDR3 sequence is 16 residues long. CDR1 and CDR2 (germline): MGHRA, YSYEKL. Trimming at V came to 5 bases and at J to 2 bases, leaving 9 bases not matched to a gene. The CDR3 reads CASSSLAGGTTDTQYF. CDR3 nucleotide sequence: TGCGCCAGCAGCTCCCTAGCGGGTGGGACCACAGATACGCAGTATTTT.

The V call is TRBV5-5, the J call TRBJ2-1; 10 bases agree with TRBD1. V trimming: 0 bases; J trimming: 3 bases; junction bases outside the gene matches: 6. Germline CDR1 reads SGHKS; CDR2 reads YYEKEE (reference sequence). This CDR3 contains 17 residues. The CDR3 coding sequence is TGTGCCAGCAGCTTGGCCCATGGACAGGGGGTCTACAATGAGCAGTTCTTC. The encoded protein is CASSLAHGQGVYNEQFF.

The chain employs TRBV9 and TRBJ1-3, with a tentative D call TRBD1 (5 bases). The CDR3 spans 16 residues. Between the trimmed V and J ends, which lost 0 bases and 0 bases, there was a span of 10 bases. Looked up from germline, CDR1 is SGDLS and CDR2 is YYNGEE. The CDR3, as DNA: TGTGCCAGCAGCGTAGCAGGGCCAACCTCTGGAAACACCATATATTTT. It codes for CASSVAGPTSGNTIYF.